This T cell receptor (beta chain) was identified in a study of T-cell reconstitution after alpha-beta-depleted transplantation in children (dated by TCRdb to about 2016). About the full investigation: The study quantitatively tracked T-cell immune reconstitution after TCRalphabeta/CD19-depleted allogeneic hematopoietic cell transplantation in children using TCR repertoire profiling. Overall study results and their limits: The apparently early recovery of alphabetaT-cell counts about two months after transplant reportedly depended on only several hundred rapidly expanded clones that came from non-depleted graft cells. Hyperexpanded clone frequencies declined over subsequent months; after one year, T-cell counts and TCRbeta diversity were mostly attributed to newly produced T cells. In some patients, the high TCRbeta diversity seen at day 60 was put down to recipient T cells and intrathymic progenitors that had survived conditioning.

Reading the germline V gene gives CDR1 SQVTM and CDR2 ANQGSEA. The CDR3 holds 15 amino acids from the cysteine to the phenylalanine. Only CDR3 DNA is held: 45 bases, read in frame from base 1. V sheds 7 bases and J sheds 5 bases, leaving 21 bases between their ends. In the paper's terms, the treatment or condition label means: allogeneic hematopoietic cell transplantation with graft depleted of TCRalphabeta T cells and CD19 B cells. The transplant recipients were children given TCRalphabeta/CD19-depleted allogeneic hematopoietic cell grafts. The library relied on PCR. The listed sequencing device is Illumina HiSeq 2500. TCR library preparation used molecular barcoding, with unique molecular identifiers applied to normalize quantification of the TCRbeta repertoire. The public reads were reprocessed in TCRdb via fastp at Q25 and MiXCR, keeping in-frame beta chains. Entries that share a CDR3 protein sequence are merged under the most common genes and DNA. In all, the sample holds 500,000 or so distinct CDR3 sequences, and about an eighth of those were seen once. Of the sample, approximately 15% falls within the top ten clones.

As concerns this clonotype: Its antigen is still unknown. Base qualities were left out, and no much larger clone turns up one base away.

This sample comprised PBMCs, mostly from graft donor cells, obtained 180 days after TCRalphabeta/CD19-depleted stem cell transplant. The sequence joins TRBV29-1 to TRBJ2-1; the D call is possibly TRBD1 or TRBD2, each sharing 5 bases. The clonotype comes from a female patient younger than 10 who had a stem cell transplant for aplastic anemia, so the T cells may come from the graft donor. The DNA sequence is TGCAGCGCTGGGCGGGCAGGGATATTAAACAATGAGCAGTTCTTC. Its protein is CSAGRAGILNNEQFF.